These 3 T cell receptor beta chains share one sample of origin, sequenced in a study of OX40 agonist ivuxolimab in advanced cancers. Method: immunoSEQ multiplex PCR; TCRdb's copy keeps in-frame clones and lacks some. Here the sample spans 75,000 to 95,000 clones, 90% to 95% being singletons. The sample here was CD4+ or CD8+ T cells sorted from blood, taken in a trial of the OX40 agonist ivuxolimab. These receptors came from an adult with an advanced solid tumor such as melanoma, head and neck, liver or kidney cancer.

The genes are TRBV11-3 and TRBJ1-3; 8 positions agree with TRBD1. This CDR3 region has 16 residues. Germline lookup yields CDR1 SGHNT and CDR2 YENEEA. Trimming removed 5 bases from V and 0 bases from J; junction bases left unmatched: 6. CDR3 nucleotide sequence: TGTGCCAGCAGCCCGACAGGGGCCCTCTCTGGAAACACCATATATTTT. The encoded protein is CASSPTGALSGNTIYF.

V is TRBV9 and J is TRBJ2-5; 7 nucleotides match TRBD1. V lost 5 bases and J lost 1; bases outside the gene matches: 11. CDR1 and CDR2 from the germline V gene are SGDLS and YYNGEE. This CDR3 is 16 amino acids long. CDR3 sequence: CASSETGQIIQETQYF. For the CDR3, the DNA is TGTGCCAGCAGTGAAACGGGACAGATTATCCAAGAGACCCAGTACTTC.

V usage is TRBV4-3 and J usage is TRBJ2-1; 11 bases match TRBD2. The junction had 7 bases not matched to a gene; V was cut back by 4 bases and J by 8 bases. CDR1 is LGHNA, CDR2 YSLEER, per germline. The CDR3 is made up of 15 amino acids. The chain's CDR3 is CASSRIAGGPYEQFF. The CDR3 DNA follows: TGCGCCAGCAGCCGCATAGCGGGAGGGCCCTATGAGCAGTTCTTC.